The following is a TCR beta chain sequence with its context. This sample was taken from a study of tumor-infiltrating lymphocytes in primary liver carcinoma. Bulk tissue was left unsorted, and RNA and DNA were co-extracted from about 20-30 mg of it. In germline, CDR1 is SGHAT, CDR2 FQNNGV. CDR3 length: 15 residues. V shed 8 bases and J shed 2 bases, with 16 bases lying between them. A constant-region primer served to make TCR beta cDNA from about 0.5 ug total RNA. ARM-PCR, slightly modified, supplied the TCR beta libraries through three nested multiplex PCR rounds. It was with TRBV1-TRBV30 forward primers and a C-beta reverse primer that the first two PCR rounds were run, at around 9 cycles each. TCRdb reanalysed the multiplex PCR reads using MiXCR and keeps one entry per CDR3 protein. The repertoire holds approximately 54,000 distinct CDR3 sequences, with around 79% as singletons.

Sequences were obtained from liver tumor tissue from sampling region 2. The subset: tumor region T2, inferior pole. The genes are TRBV11-2 and TRBJ2-1; D remains ambiguous. The TCR sequence derives from a man in his forties with primary liver carcinoma and hepatitis B virus infection. CDR3 nucleotides: TGTGCCAGCCGCCCCTCCACCGTAGCCTACAATGAGCAGTTCTTC. It is translated as CASRPSTVAYNEQFF.